This T cell receptor (beta chain) was retrieved from a study of tumor and adjacent non-tumor tissue in lung cancer. On the study more broadly: Patients comprised about a dozen adenocarcinoma, a couple of squamous cell carcinoma and 1 small cell lung cancer. About 4.17 million productive TCRbeta reads were obtained per sample on average.

The library came from three nested PCR rounds adapted from ARM-PCR protocols. TCRdb re-analysed the multiplex PCR reads in MiXCR, keeping a single row per CDR3 protein. Counted here are 60,000 to 70,000 distinct CDR3 sequences, under 80% occurring once; the ten biggest clones make up less than 50%. The template was RNA from unsorted bulk tissue. Distant lung tissue was collected more than 3 cm away from the tumor edge. Regarding this clonotype: Its target is unknown.

V shed 4 bases and J shed 2 bases, with 12 bases lying between them. CDR1 and CDR2 (germline): MNHNS, SASEGT. This CDR3 contains 15 residues. Study observations and caveats: Tumor repertoires had a smaller top 100 clone share than normal lung. Shorter survival was associated with higher TCR diversity in tumors.

This clonotype was obtained from a man aged 55 to 69 with non-small cell lung cancer. The V gene is TRBV6-1, the J gene TRBJ2-1; no clear D. Sequencing was carried out using distant non-tumor lung tissue. CDR3 sequence reads: CASSVVASAYNEQFF. The CDR3, as DNA: TGTGCCAGCAGTGTAGTGGCGTCCGCCTACAATGAGCAGTTCTTC.